The 24 T cell receptor beta chains listed next were all sequenced from one sample in a study of cytomegalovirus exposure and HLA in healthy donors. Here immunoSEQ multiplex PCR was the method, and the copy in TCRdb shows in-frame clones only, minus some. The data hold some 150,000 clones, with about 89% observed a single time. Sequenced material: PBMCs. The origin of the receptors is a woman between 18 and 30 years old in good health and CMV-seropositive.

The rearrangement joins TRBV30 to TRBJ2-1; no firm D call. V lost 2 bases, J lost 4 bases, and 6 bases lay in between. CDR3 length: 12 residues. CDR1 GTSNPN and CDR2 SVGIG come from the germline V gene (reference sequence). The CDR3 protein is CAWSQDYNEQFF. CDR3 coding DNA: TGTGCCTGGAGTCAGGATTACAATGAGCAGTTCTTC.

This chain joins TRBV5-1 and TRBJ1-2; D gene ambiguous. The V end was cut by 0 bases, the J end by 7 bases, with 10 bases between. Germline V CDR1 and CDR2: SGHRS, YFSETQ. There are 13 residues in the CDR3. The DNA for the CDR3 is TGCGCCAGCAGCTTGGATGGCAGTGGTGGCTACACCTTC. This translates into CASSLDGSGGYTF.

About this clone itself: Other DNA sequences in this specimen translate into the identical CDR3. The V call is TRBV6-5, the J call TRBJ2-7, with D possibly TRBD2 on 5 matching bases. The CDR3 extends over 13 amino acids. CDR1 and CDR2 (germline): MNHEY, SVGAGI. Trimming pared 2 bases from V and 1 base from J, leaving 6 bases between. Here the CDR3 reads CASSYRGSYEQYF. In DNA, the CDR3 is TGTGCCAGCAGTTACCGCGGGTCCTACGAGCAGTACTTC.

V usage is TRBV5-1 and J usage is TRBJ2-7; TRBD2 aligns across 10 bases. Germline CDR1 SGHRS, CDR2 YFSETQ. Trimming cost V 4 bases and J 4 bases; bases outside gene matches: 11. This CDR3 is built from 16 residues. The CDR3, as DNA: TGCGCCAGCAGCCTGGCCGCCTCTAGCGGGAGATACGAGCAGTACTTC. Protein sequence: CASSLAASSGRYEQYF.

The CDR3, as DNA: TGTGCCAGCAGCTTATTTCGACAGCCCAACACTGAAGCTTTCTTT. Its translation is CASSLFRQPNTEAFF. V gene TRBV11-3 combines with J gene TRBJ1-1, with D possibly TRBD1 on 5 matching bases. V was shortened by 2 bases and J by 2 bases, with 12 bases between the two germline ends. Germline V gene sequence: CDR1 SGHNT, CDR2 YENEEA. CDR3 size: 15 residues.

The rearrangement joins TRBV28 to TRBJ2-7; 8 bases align to TRBD2. The germline V gene has CDR1 MDHEN and CDR2 SYDVKM. After removal of 7 bases from V and 1 base from J, the junction contained 9 bases not matched to a gene. The CDR3 loop spans 15 amino acids. DNA of the CDR3: TGTGCCAGCAAGTTCTCTGGGACTAGTTCCTACGAGCAGTACTTC. It encodes CASKFSGTSSYEQYF.

In DNA, the CDR3 is TGTGCCAGCAGACGGGACAGGGTCTCCTACGAGCAGTACTTC. Amino acids: CASRRDRVSYEQYF. The gene calls are TRBV11-2 and TRBJ2-7; 9 bases are shared with TRBD1. Per the germline V gene, CDR1 is SGHAT and CDR2 is FQNNGV. V lost 6 bases to trimming and J lost 0 bases; unmatched junction nucleotides: 3. CDR3 length: 14 residues.

V is TRBV4-1 and J is TRBJ2-2; the match to TRBD2 covers 11 bases. V was clipped by 3 bases and J by 2 bases; unmatched bases: 5. The CDR3 has 17 amino acids. Germline-derived CDR1 and CDR2 are MGHRA and YSYEKL. CDR3 sequence reads: CASSQAGLAGNTGELFF. Written as DNA, the CDR3 is TGCGCCAGCAGCCAGGCTGGACTAGCGGGTAACACCGGGGAGCTGTTTTTT.

The J gene is TRBJ1-2, the V gene TRBV28; D is uncertain. The CDR3 loop spans 11 amino acids. Germline CDR1 is MDHEN and CDR2 is SYDVKM. V was cut by 5 bases and J by 14 bases, with 15 bases left in between. The CDR3 sequence: CASSPQTRRTF. CDR3 nucleotide sequence: TGTGCCAGCAGTCCACAAACAAGGAGAACCTTC.

This chain uses TRBV9 with TRBJ2-7; TRBD2 aligns across 10 bases. The CDR3 spans 16 residues. Germline V gene lookup returns CDR1 SGDLS and CDR2 YYNGEE. Trimming cost V 4 bases and J 3 bases; bases outside gene matches: 10. The CDR3 DNA reads as TGTGCCAGCAGCTCCGCCACTAGCGGGATCCACTACGAGCAGTACTTC. Protein sequence: CASSSATSGIHYEQYF.

V usage is TRBV6-6 and J usage is TRBJ1-1; 9 bases line up with TRBD1. Germline assignment: CDR1 MNHNY and CDR2 SVGAGI (reference sequence). The CDR3 runs to 15 residues. V gave up 2 bases and J gave up 4 bases; unmatched junction bases: 5. The CDR3 DNA sequence: TGTGCCAGCAGTTACACGGGACAGGGATCCACTGAAGCTTTCTTT. It yields the protein CASSYTGQGSTEAFF.

The rearrangement joins TRBV5-6 to TRBJ1-2; 8 bases map to TRBD1. CDR3 length: 15 residues. V gave up 4 bases and J gave up 4 bases; unmatched junction bases: 9. CDR1 and CDR2 (germline): SGHDT, YYEEEE. The CDR3 protein is CASSPGQGHFYGYTF. Written as DNA, the CDR3 is TGTGCCAGCAGCCCCGGACAGGGACATTTCTATGGCTACACCTTC.

The rearrangement joins TRBV10-3 to TRBJ2-2; 7 bases align to TRBD1. V lost 4 bases to trimming and J lost 4 bases; unmatched junction nucleotides: 12. Germline V gene data show CDR1 as ENHRY and CDR2 as SYGVKD. The CDR3 totals 17 residues. In DNA form, the CDR3 reads TGTGCCATCAGTGCTTCTACCGGGACAGTATTCACCGGGGAGCTGTTTTTT. Residues: CAISASTGTVFTGELFF.

This chain joins TRBV10-2 and TRBJ2-7; 11 bases fit TRBD1. CDR1 and CDR2 from the germline V gene are WSHSY and SAAADI. Trimming at V came to 6 bases and at J to 3 bases, leaving 4 bases not matched to a gene. The CDR3 loop spans 14 amino acids. CDR3: CASSPGTGGYEQYF. CDR3 sequence (DNA): TGCGCCAGCAGCCCCGGGACAGGGGGCTACGAGCAGTACTTC.

The chain couples TRBV29-1 to TRBJ2-7, with 9 bases that match TRBD1. V shed 6 bases, J shed 7 bases, and the junction held 19 bases outside the gene matches. The CDR3 has 16 amino acids. CDR1 and CDR2 from the germline V gene are SQVTM and ANQGSEA. The CDR3 sequence: CSVKVRGGTGPQEQYF. The CDR3 bases are TGCAGCGTCAAGGTCAGAGGGGGGACAGGGCCCCAGGAGCAGTACTTC.

The J gene is TRBJ2-2, the V gene TRBV6-6, with 10 bases that match TRBD2. Germline assignment: CDR1 MNHNY and CDR2 SVGAGI (reference sequence). V dropped 5 bases and J dropped 3; count of bases not matched to a gene: 6. CDR3 length: 16 residues. The CDR3 bases are TGTGCCAGCAGTGGGAGCGGGAGGGCTTACACCGGGGAGCTGTTTTTT. It specifies CASSGSGRAYTGELFF.

This clone appeared a single time. The chain links TRBV5-1 to TRBJ2-3; TRBD1 matches at 8 bases. Germline V gene data show CDR1 as SGHRS and CDR2 as YFSETQ. The CDR3 loop spans 14 amino acids. The V gene end was trimmed by 5 bases and the J gene end by 5 bases; junction bases not matched to a gene: 7. CDR3 in amino acids: CASSTSGQEDTQYF. CDR3 nucleotides: TGCGCCAGCAGTACCTCGGGACAGGAAGATACGCAGTATTTT.

V is TRBV2 and J is TRBJ2-4, with D possibly TRBD2 on 6 matching bases. Germline CDR1 SNHLY, CDR2 FYNNEI. V shed 3 bases and J shed 14 bases, with 14 bases lying between them. This CDR3 is 12 amino acids long. The CDR3 DNA reads as TGTGCCAGCAGTGAGGAGACTAGTAGGGAGTACTTC. It yields the protein CASSEETSREYF.

This chain connects TRBV27 to TRBJ2-1, with D tentatively TRBD2 (6 bases). Germline CDR1 is MNHEY and CDR2 is SMNVEV (reference sequence). The CDR3 spans 14 residues. V lost 6 bases, J lost 2 bases, and 11 bases lay in between. The CDR3 here is CASRTGVAYNEQFF. The CDR3 nucleotides are TGTGCCAGCAGGACGGGAGTCGCCTACAATGAGCAGTTCTTC.

A note on this clone: Other DNA sequences in the sample encode the same CDR3. This chain uses TRBV9 with TRBJ2-1; a possible D gene is TRBD2 (5 bases). The CDR3 is 15 amino acids. The V end lost 3 bases, the J end lost 0 bases, and 10 bases lay between the germline ends. Germline loops: CDR1 SGDLS, CDR2 YYNGEE. The CDR3 region has the DNA TGTGCCAGCAGCGAAAGCGGAAGCTCCTACAATGAGCAGTTCTTC. This translates into CASSESGSSYNEQFF.

The V gene is TRBV10-3, the J gene TRBJ2-7; D gene uncertain. Trimming stripped 5 bases from V and 2 bases from J, with 10 bases between. Looked up from germline, CDR1 is ENHRY and CDR2 is SYGVKD. The CDR3 is made up of 13 amino acids. The CDR3 DNA reads TGTGCCATCAGTCAATCTATTCCCTACGAGCAGTACTTC. The encoded protein is CAISQSIPYEQYF.

The chain is built from TRBV11-2 and TRBJ2-1, with D maybe TRBD1 (6 bases). V gave up 6 bases and J gave up 8 bases, with 11 bases separating them. Per germline, CDR1 SGHAT and CDR2 FQNNGV. There are 12 residues in the CDR3. The CDR3 coding sequence is TGTGCCAGCAGTTCCAGGGGCCATGAGCAGTTCTTC. Its translation is CASSSRGHEQFF.

The genes are TRBV18 and TRBJ2-7; the D gene is possibly TRBD1 (5 bases). Trimming removed 2 bases from V and 3 bases from J, with 11 bases in between. CDR1 KGHSH and CDR2 LQKENI come from the germline V gene. The CDR3 contains 14 residues. The CDR3 sequence is CASSPVPGNYEQYF. The CDR3 DNA is TGTGCCAGCTCACCAGTACCAGGGAACTACGAGCAGTACTTC.

This clone has only a few counts. The chain links TRBV19 to TRBJ2-1, with a possible D match to TRBD1 (6 bases). Trimming removed 7 bases from V and 7 bases from J, with 17 bases in between. Germline V gene lookup returns CDR1 LNHDA and CDR2 SQIVND (reference sequence). The CDR3 consists of 14 residues. The CDR3 nucleotides are TGTGCCAGTACCTACCAACAGGGCAAGAATGAGCAGTTCTTC. The encoded protein is CASTYQQGKNEQFF.